This entry features one T cell receptor (beta chain) sequence. Its antigen is still unknown. Nothing much larger sits one base from this clone, and base qualities are not available. Preparation of the library involved RT-PCR. The run used an Illumina HiSeq 2500. TCRdb ran its own pipeline on the public reads, namely fastp trimming at Q25 and MiXCR clone calling, and kept in-frame beta chains. CDR3 protein duplicates are merged, each entry listing the most common genes and DNA. In this sample the table shows 530,000 or so distinct CDR3 sequences, about 25% of which occur a single time. The ten largest account for less than 2.5% of the sample. These data come from a study of response to subunit inactivated influenza vaccine (dated by TCRdb to the late 2010s). About the investigation overall: To follow how T cells responded to a trivalent subunit inactivated influenza vaccine, the researchers relied on deep quantitative profiling of the T cell receptor repertoire. Results and caveats for the whole study, not just this receptor: The authors suggested that each seasonal influenza vaccination may recruit only a limited number of new T cells.

From the cysteine up to the phenylalanine, the CDR3 has a length of 15 residues. Only the CDR3 DNA stays, 45 bases, in frame from base 1. The V end gives up 2 bases and the J end 0 bases, leaving 4 bases in the junction not matched to a gene. The germline V gene gives CDR1 as SGHRS and CDR2 as YFSETQ. Rearrangement joined TRBV5-1 to TRBJ2-5; 7 bases in between match TRBD1. The source material was CD4+ T cells sorted from PBMCs, sampled 5 to 6 days after vaccination. This TCR was recovered from a man aged 45-60 years who received an inactivated influenza vaccine. Donor details come from another sample of the same person, matched by shared clones. The bases read TGCGCCAGCAGCTTTTTCGGGACAGACCAAGAGACCCAGTACTTC. It is translated as CASSFFGTDQETQYF.